This T cell receptor (beta chain) was found in a study of graft-versus-host responses after intestinal transplantation. About the research overall: All recipients were given anti-thymocyte globulin induction, and tacrolimus and steroids were then administered for approximately 3 years. Findings and caveats of the study: Patients with graft-donor T cell macrochimerism had high graft-versus-host to host-versus-graft clonal ratios in allografts. HvG clone declines early post-transplant were associated with peak circulating GvH levels.

In regard to this clone: Its target is unknown.

Using immunoSEQ multiplex PCR, the repertoire was profiled, and TCRdb retains in-frame clones only, with some absent. The data hold fewer than 95,000 clones, with approximately 94% observed a single time. The CDR3 runs to 14 residues. The V segment lost 0 bases and the J segment 6 bases; nucleotides outside the gene matches: 2. Per germline, CDR1 SGHRS and CDR2 YFSETQ. The chain uses TRBV5-1 and TRBJ2-1; TRBD2 matches at 8 bases. This receptor was obtained from a human donor who was the organ donor for an intestinal transplant. The material sequenced was unstimulated CD4+ T cells sorted from spleen or lymph node cells, taken before transplant. CDR3 region: CASSLALAVNEQFF. Here the CDR3 DNA reads TGCGCCAGCAGCTTGGCACTAGCGGTCAATGAGCAGTTCTTC.